The 10 T cell receptor beta chains below were found in one sample sequenced in a study of human T cells and chemical hapten exposure (dated by TCRdb to 2020 to 2023). What the time point label conveys for this sample: pre-sensitization, week 0. The treatment or condition label corresponds to: therapeutic diphenylcyclopropenone sensitization with weekly scalp DPC. The library was obtained by RACE. TCRdb names NextSeq 500 as the instrument used. Using fastp trimming at Q25 and MiXCR clonotype assembly, TCRdb reanalyzed the public sequencing data and kept in-frame beta chains. CDR3 protein duplicates are merged, each entry listing the most common genes and DNA. This sample holds roughly 40,000 distinct CDR3 sequences; over 9.5% were observed only once. About 6% of the sample belongs to the ten largest clones. This specimen was whole blood, taken in connection with sensitization to the hapten diphenylcyclopropenone (DPC). The receptor set was obtained from a man aged 25-45 years with alopecia areata. Some clones in this sample may be carry-over from other donors' samples.

Ten or more counts support this clonotype. The chain has TRBV11-2 and TRBJ2-2, with a possible D match to TRBD1 (6 bases). In germline, CDR1 is SGHAT, CDR2 FQNNGV. CDR3 size: 15 residues. V was trimmed by 3 bases and J by 6 bases, leaving 14 bases between them. CDR3 bases: TGTGCCAGCAGCTTTTTGCAGGGGCAGGCCGGGGAGCTGTTTTTT. As protein: CASSFLQGQAGELFF.

This clonotype was observed a handful of times. V usage is TRBV20-1 and J usage is TRBJ2-3; perhaps D is TRBD1 or TRBD2 (5 bases each). Germline CDR1 and CDR2: DFQATT and SNEGSKA (reference sequence). There are 14 residues in the CDR3. Trimming took 5 bases from V and 2 from J, leaving 14 bases between them. This CDR3 reads CSAGSRDHTDTQYF. For the CDR3, the DNA is TGCAGTGCTGGATCTCGGGACCACACAGATACGCAGTATTTT.

This clonotype has ten or more counts. The chain is built from TRBV29-1 and TRBJ2-2; D is possibly TRBD1 (5 bases). CDR1 and CDR2 (germline): SQVTM, ANQGSEA. V was pared by 4 bases and J by 7 bases, with 7 bases between. CDR3 length: 11 residues. The CDR3 DNA follows: TGCAGCGTTGTAAGGGGCGGGGAGCTGTTTTTT. Translation: CSVVRGGELFF.

This clonotype was seen more than once but under ten times. The V call is TRBV12-5, the J call TRBJ2-3; D gene uncertain. The germline V and J ends were trimmed by 4 bases and 5 bases, with 7 bases remaining between them. The CDR3 is 12 residues long. Germline V CDR1 and CDR2: LGHNT, FRNRAP. The CDR3 spells CASGSPGDTQYF. The CDR3 bases are TGTGCTAGTGGTTCCCCTGGAGATACGCAGTATTTT.

The chain combines TRBV10-1 with TRBJ1-3; D is unresolved. With 7 bases removed from V and 0 bases from J, the gap between germline ends came to 16 bases. This CDR3 spans 16 amino acids. Germline values: CDR1 WNHNN, CDR2 SYGVQD (reference sequence). The CDR3 nucleotides are TGCGCCAGCAACCTCGAGAACATTCCCTCTGGAAACACCATATATTTT. Residues: CASNLENIPSGNTIYF.

The chain uses TRBV28 and TRBJ2-3; 8 bases map to TRBD1. This CDR3 spans 14 amino acids. V trimming: 5 bases; J trimming: 7 bases; junction bases outside the gene matches: 8. Germline V lookup: CDR1 MDHEN, CDR2 SYDVKM. CDR3: CASSPGQGPYTQYF. The CDR3 region has the DNA TGTGCCAGCAGTCCTGGACAGGGACCCTATACGCAGTATTTT.

Ten or more counts support this clonotype. J is TRBJ2-1 and V is TRBV27; TRBD2 matches at 12 bases. This CDR3 is 17 amino acids long. Germline CDR1 reads MNHEY; CDR2 reads SMNVEV (reference sequence). J lost 3 bases, V lost 5 bases, and 8 bases had no gene match. CDR3 amino acids: CASSRRTSGTFYNEQFF. The DNA of the CDR3 is TGTGCCAGCAGTCGTCGGACTAGCGGGACCTTCTACAATGAGCAGTTCTTC.

This clonotype was counted at least ten times. The chain recombines TRBV21-1 with TRBJ2-5; the D segment call TRBD1 is taken from the table without a DNA check. TRBV21-1 represents a pseudogene. The CDR3 has 17 amino acids. The CDR3 reads CASSKDRASRFQETQYF. CDR3 coding DNA: TGTGCCAGCAGCAAAGACAGGGCTAGCCGTTTTCAAGAGACCCAGTACTTC.

This rearrangement joins TRBV28 to TRBJ1-1; the D is unclear. The CDR3 is 13 amino acids. CDR1 is MDHEN, CDR2 SYDVKM, per germline. The V and J ends lost 7 bases and 6 bases respectively, with 15 bases between them. The CDR3 DNA is TGTGCCAGCATTTCCAAATTCAGGCCTGAAGCTTTCTTT. It codes for CASISKFRPEAFF. The variable domain in full, with the rest retrieved from reference TRBV28 and TRBJ1-1, is DVKVTQSSRYLVKRTGEKVFLECVQDMDHENMFWYRQDPGLGLRLIYFSYDVKMKEKGDIPEGYSVSREKKERFSLILESASTNQTSMYLCASISKFRPEAFFGQGTRLTVV.

This clonotype was counted between two and nine times. The chain joins TRBV6-5 to TRBJ2-3; 8 bases fit TRBD1. The germline V gene has CDR1 MNHEY and CDR2 SVGAGI. This CDR3 spans 15 amino acids. V trimming: 5 bases; J trimming: 0 bases; junction bases outside the gene matches: 4. The CDR3 here is CASSQTGASTDTQYF. The CDR3 bases are TGTGCCAGCAGTCAGACAGGGGCTAGCACAGATACGCAGTATTTT.